This TCR beta chain emerged from a study of blood T cell repertoires in COVID-19. Study context: Acute and convalescent COVID-19 specimens originated in the United States, Italy and Spain. T cells, B-cell-depleted T cells, or PBMCs supplied cDNA or gDNA.

The germline V gene encodes CDR1 MNHEY and CDR2 SVGAGI. The CDR3 runs to 13 residues. With 5 bases removed from V and 10 bases from J, the gap between germline ends came to 17 bases. The table lists this clone with a few counts. How the authors handled the data: The assay estimated nucleated cells by amplifying reference gene primers. This table comes from immunoSEQ multiplex PCR, and its TCRdb copy is limited to in-frame clones, with some not included. D and trimming come from the DNA, and the V and J calls and clone size come from that table. Of 100,000 or so clones listed, approximately 80% were seen once; the top ten hold 9.4%.

The TCR originated in a woman aged 70-85 years with acute or convalescent COVID-19. Specimen: peripheral blood. The chain uses TRBV6-5 and TRBJ1-1; D gene unclear. CDR3 amino acids: CASSRTPGGGAFF. The CDR3 DNA follows: TGTGCCAGCAGTCGTACTCCAGGAGGCGGAGCTTTCTTT.